This T cell receptor beta chain appears in the sequencing data of a study of cytomegalovirus exposure and HLA in healthy donors. The PCR was carried out with 60 Vbeta primers and 13 Jbeta primers. TCRdb keeps only in-frame clones here, not all; method: immunoSEQ multiplex PCR. The table includes about 140,000 clones, around 80% detected once. This clone has a handful of counts. V shed 5 bases and J 7 bases; nucleotides not matched to a gene: 9. The CDR3 spans 15 residues. The germline gives CDR1 SGHVS, CDR2 FNYEAQ. The TCR sequence derives from a woman aged 35 to 49 in good health and CMV-seronegative. Sequenced input: PBMCs. The chain has TRBV7-6 and TRBJ1-5; 9 nucleotides align to TRBD1. This CDR3 reads CASSPGTGIQQPQHF. CDR3 sequence (DNA): TGTGCCAGCAGCCCCGGGACAGGGATACAGCAGCCCCAGCATTTT.